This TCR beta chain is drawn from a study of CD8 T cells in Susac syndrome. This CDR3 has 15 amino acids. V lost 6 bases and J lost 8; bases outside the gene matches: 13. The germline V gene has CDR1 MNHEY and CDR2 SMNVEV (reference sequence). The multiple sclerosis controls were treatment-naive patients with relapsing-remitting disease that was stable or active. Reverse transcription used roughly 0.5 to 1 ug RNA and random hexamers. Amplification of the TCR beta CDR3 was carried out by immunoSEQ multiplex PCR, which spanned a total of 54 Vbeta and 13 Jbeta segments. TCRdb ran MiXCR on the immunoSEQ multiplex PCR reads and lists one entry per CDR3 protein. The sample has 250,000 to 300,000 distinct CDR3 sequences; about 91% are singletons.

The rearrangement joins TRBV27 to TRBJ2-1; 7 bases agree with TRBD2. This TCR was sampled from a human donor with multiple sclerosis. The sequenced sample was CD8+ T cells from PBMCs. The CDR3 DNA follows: TGTGCCAGCAGCCCCGGACTAGTGATTCGCCATGAGCAGTTCTTC. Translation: CASSPGLVIRHEQFF.